This T cell receptor beta chain emerged from a study of identical twins. Study outcomes and limitations: High-abundance cord blood beta clonotypes had fewer insertions; memory repertoires showed none.

Worth noting for this clonotype: Antigen unknown.

Using its own MiXCR run on the 5' RACE reads, TCRdb lists one record per CDR3 protein. The repertoire holds roughly 540,000 distinct CDR3 sequences, with about 20% as singletons. Trimming cost V 1 base and J 3 bases, with 13 bases left between them. CDR3 size: 14 residues. Germline-derived CDR1 and CDR2 are DFQATT and SNEGSKA (reference sequence). The same sample was also used in a study of T cells expressing NK-cell markers. According to that study: In a few donors, dominant clonotypes made up about 28.3-60.1% of CD3+CD56-NKG2C+ cells.

Material: CD4+ T cells sorted from blood. The rearrangement uses TRBV20-1 and TRBJ2-7, with D possibly matching TRBD2 (7 bases). The clonotype comes from a woman aged 18-30 years in good health. The DNA of the CDR3 is TGCAGTGCTAGAGCAGGAAGGGGGGGCTACGAGCAGTACTTC. This codes for CSARAGRGGYEQYF.